This is a list of T cell receptor beta chains from one sample in a study of T cell responses to AZD1222 COVID-19 vaccine. Assay used: immunoSEQ multiplex PCR; TCRdb lists only in-frame clones, some missing. The profile covers 120,000 or so clones, with about 89% appearing a single time and under 35% taken by the ten largest. Sample: peripheral blood, taken on day 0 of AZD1222 vaccination. These receptors were obtained from an adult in good health. The CDR3 runs from the conserved cysteine through the conserved F or W. Each record gives: clone size, V gene, J gene, D gene, CDR3 DNA, CDR3 protein. D genes are given only for firm matches. Some rows have no size entry. The others give once, few or many, or a class for an expanded clone.

clone size: .; V gene: TRBV9; J gene: TRBJ2-2; D gene: TRBD1; CDR3 DNA: TGTGCCAGCAGAGATGACAGGGGCAACACCGGGGAGCTGTTTTTT; CDR3 protein: CASRDDRGNTGELFF
clone size: .; V gene: TRBV18; J gene: TRBJ1-3; D gene: .; CDR3 DNA: TGTGCCAGCTCACCAGTTCCAGGAAGCTCTGGAAACACCATATATTTT; CDR3 protein: CASSPVPGSSGNTIYF
clone size: .; V gene: TRBV7-7; J gene: TRBJ2-1; D gene: .; CDR3 DNA: TGTGCTAGCAGCTCGGGACCCGGCGGCTACAATGAGCAGTTCTTC; CDR3 protein: CASSSGPGGYNEQFF
clone size: .; V gene: TRBV6-5; J gene: TRBJ1-6; D gene: TRBD1; CDR3 DNA: TGTGCCAGCACCACCACAGGGGGTGGGAATTCACCCCTCCACTTT; CDR3 protein: CASTTTGGGNSPLHF
clone size: .; V gene: TRBV25-1; J gene: TRBJ1-2; D gene: TRBD1; CDR3 DNA: TGTGCCAGCAGTGAGGCGGACAGGGGGCGAGGCTACACCTTC; CDR3 protein: CASSEADRGRGYTF
clone size: .; V gene: TRBV12-3/TRBV12-4; J gene: TRBJ2-3; D gene: TRBD2; CDR3 DNA: TGTGCCAGCGGGGGGGAGGGGGATACGCAGTATTTT; CDR3 protein: CASGGEGDTQYF
clone size: .; V gene: TRBV10-2; J gene: TRBJ1-1; D gene: .; CDR3 DNA: TGCGCCAGCAGCTTTCGACTGGGCACTGAAGCTTTCTTT; CDR3 protein: CASSFRLGTEAFF
clone size: .; V gene: TRBV5-6; J gene: TRBJ1-2; D gene: TRBD1; CDR3 DNA: TGTGCCAGCAGTTTTCCACAGGGGGCTAGGGACTATGGCTACACCTTC; CDR3 protein: CASSFPQGARDYGYTF
clone size: .; V gene: TRBV7-9; J gene: TRBJ2-3; D gene: .; CDR3 DNA: TGTGCCAGCAGCCCCCTCGGGGAGGATACGCAGTATTTT; CDR3 protein: CASSPLGEDTQYF
clone size: .; V gene: TRBV10-3; J gene: TRBJ1-3; D gene: .; CDR3 DNA: TGTGCCGCCAAAGCGGGGGATGGTGGAAACACCATATATTTT; CDR3 protein: CAAKAGDGGNTIYF
clone size: .; V gene: TRBV7-9; J gene: TRBJ1-1; D gene: .; CDR3 DNA: TGTGCCAGCAGCATCGTTTCGAACACTGAAGCTTTCTTT; CDR3 protein: CASSIVSNTEAFF
clone size: .; V gene: TRBV7-3; J gene: TRBJ2-3; D gene: .; CDR3 DNA: TGTGCCAGCAGCTTTGGGGGCCGAGATACGCAGTATTTT; CDR3 protein: CASSFGGRDTQYF
clone size: .; V gene: TRBV5-5; J gene: TRBJ1-5; D gene: TRBD1; CDR3 DNA: TGTGCCAGCAGCTGGGGGACAGGGCTAAATCAGCCCCAGCATTTT; CDR3 protein: CASSWGTGLNQPQHF
clone size: .; V gene: TRBV4-3; J gene: TRBJ1-2; D gene: .; CDR3 DNA: TGCGCCAGCAGCCAAGATAGGTCGGGGGCTGGCTACACCTTC; CDR3 protein: CASSQDRSGAGYTF
clone size: .; V gene: TRBV6-5; J gene: TRBJ1-5; D gene: TRBD1; CDR3 DNA: TGTGCCAGCAACGCAGACAGGGGGGGGAATCAGCCCCAGCATTTT; CDR3 protein: CASNADRGGNQPQHF
clone size: few; V gene: TRBV7-3; J gene: TRBJ1-3; D gene: .; CDR3 DNA: TGTGCCAGCAGCCAAGACAGCTCTGGAAACACCATATATTTT; CDR3 protein: CASSQDSSGNTIYF
clone size: once; V gene: TRBV4-3; J gene: TRBJ2-1; D gene: .; CDR3 DNA: TGCGCCAGCAGCCAAGAATACGGGACCGAGGGTATCAATGAGCAGTTCTTC; CDR3 protein: CASSQEYGTEGINEQFF
clone size: .; V gene: TRBV5-6; J gene: TRBJ2-2; D gene: TRBD1; CDR3 DNA: TGTGCCAGCAGCTCGGATTCCAGGACAGGGACCTACACCGGGGAGCTGTTTTTT; CDR3 protein: CASSSDSRTGTYTGELFF
clone size: .; V gene: TRBV2; J gene: TRBJ1-5; D gene: .; CDR3 DNA: TGTGCCAGCAGTGAAGGGAACAATCAGCCCCAGCATTTT; CDR3 protein: CASSEGNNQPQHF
clone size: .; V gene: TRBV28; J gene: TRBJ2-3; D gene: .; CDR3 DNA: TGTGCCAGCAGTTTTGACCAGGGCACGGATACGCAGTATTTT; CDR3 protein: CASSFDQGTDTQYF
clone size: .; V gene: TRBV10-3; J gene: TRBJ2-7; D gene: .; CDR3 DNA: TGTGCCGTCGCCCGGGACATCACCTACGAGCAGTACTTC; CDR3 protein: CAVARDITYEQYF
clone size: .; V gene: TRBV7-6; J gene: TRBJ2-2; D gene: .; CDR3 DNA: TGTGCCAGCAGCTTATCGAGGAGCTCTGCCGGGGAGCTGTTTTTT; CDR3 protein: CASSLSRSSAGELFF
clone size: many; V gene: TRBV4-1; J gene: TRBJ1-3; D gene: .; CDR3 DNA: TGCGCCAGCAGCCAAGAGTTCAGGGGCACTGGAAACACCATATATTTT; CDR3 protein: CASSQEFRGTGNTIYF
clone size: .; V gene: TRBV7-9; J gene: TRBJ1-5; D gene: .; CDR3 DNA: TGTGCCAGCAGCTTATCATCCCCCCAGCCCCAGCATTTT; CDR3 protein: CASSLSSPQPQHF
clone size: once; V gene: TRBV11-2; J gene: TRBJ2-7; D gene: .; CDR3 DNA: TGTGCCAGCAGCCCTATCGCCAAGTCCTACGAGCAGTACTTC; CDR3 protein: CASSPIAKSYEQYF
clone size: .; V gene: TRBV10-3; J gene: TRBJ2-1; D gene: TRBD1; CDR3 DNA: TGTGCCATCAGTGGTCCGGGACAGAGGATGAATGAGCAGTTCTTC; CDR3 protein: CAISGPGQRMNEQFF
clone size: .; V gene: TRBV9; J gene: TRBJ2-2; D gene: TRBD2; CDR3 DNA: TGTGCCAGCAGCCACCTCCTCTTAGCGGGGGGCACGAACACCGGGGAGCTGTTTTTT; CDR3 protein: CASSHLLLAGGTNTGELFF
clone size: .; V gene: TRBV7-8; J gene: TRBJ1-5; D gene: .; CDR3 DNA: TGTGCCAGCAGCTACTCCCGCAGGGGTAGCAATCAGCCCCAGCATTTT; CDR3 protein: CASSYSRRGSNQPQHF
clone size: .; V gene: TRBV6-5; J gene: TRBJ1-6; D gene: TRBD1; CDR3 DNA: TGTGCCAGCAGTTACTCTAGGGACAGCTATTCACCCCTCCACTTT; CDR3 protein: CASSYSRDSYSPLHF
clone size: .; V gene: TRBV19; J gene: TRBJ1-1; D gene: .; CDR3 DNA: TGTGCCAGTAGTCAGGTGGGAGGGATCAACACTGAAGCTTTCTTT; CDR3 protein: CASSQVGGINTEAFF
clone size: .; V gene: TRBV5-1; J gene: TRBJ2-5; D gene: .; CDR3 DNA: TGCGCCAGCAGCAGACCCGACACTAGCCAAGAGACCCAGTACTTC; CDR3 protein: CASSRPDTSQETQYF
clone size: few; V gene: TRBV7-8; J gene: TRBJ1-2; D gene: TRBD1; CDR3 DNA: TGTGCCAGCAGCTTAGCGCGGGCAGGGGGCAGAAGCGGCTATGGCTACACCTTC; CDR3 protein: CASSLARAGGRSGYGYTF
clone size: .; V gene: TRBV19; J gene: TRBJ1-3; D gene: TRBD1; CDR3 DNA: TGTGCCAGTAGTTCCCGGGACAGGGGTAGAAACACCATATATTTT; CDR3 protein: CASSSRDRGRNTIYF
clone size: few; V gene: TRBV3-1/TRBV3-2; J gene: TRBJ2-5; D gene: .; CDR3 DNA: TGTGCCAGCAGCCAAGATACGGAGACCCAGTACTTC; CDR3 protein: CASSQDTETQYF
clone size: .; V gene: TRBV5-5; J gene: TRBJ1-4; D gene: TRBD1; CDR3 DNA: TGTGCCAGCAGCCCATCCGGGACAGGGGTTGAAAAACTGTTTTTT; CDR3 protein: CASSPSGTGVEKLFF
clone size: .; V gene: TRBV15; J gene: TRBJ1-3; D gene: .; CDR3 DNA: TGTGCCACCAGCAGAGACGGCCCGGGGGTTGGAAACACCATATATTTT; CDR3 protein: CATSRDGPGVGNTIYF
clone size: few; V gene: TRBV6-5; J gene: TRBJ1-1; D gene: .; CDR3 DNA: TGTGCCAGCCAATTAGTCCGGGGGGATGGCACTGAAGCTTTCTTT; CDR3 protein: CASQLVRGDGTEAFF
clone size: .; V gene: TRBV6-4; J gene: TRBJ2-1; D gene: TRBD2; CDR3 DNA: TGTGCCAGCAGTGCCTCCGGGACTAGCGGGTTCAATGAGCAGTTCTTC; CDR3 protein: CASSASGTSGFNEQFF
clone size: once; V gene: TRBV27; J gene: TRBJ2-1; D gene: .; CDR3 DNA: TGTGCCAGCAGCGTACAGGGTGGGGTTTACAATGAGCAGTTCTTC; CDR3 protein: CASSVQGGVYNEQFF
clone size: .; V gene: TRBV11-2; J gene: TRBJ2-7; D gene: .; CDR3 DNA: TGTGCCAGCAGCTTAGATTCGGTACAAGGATACTACGAGCAGTACTTC; CDR3 protein: CASSLDSVQGYYEQYF
clone size: few; V gene: TRBV3-1/TRBV3-2; J gene: TRBJ2-1; D gene: TRBD2; CDR3 DNA: TGTGCCAGCAGCCAAGGGACTAGGCTCAATGAGCAGTTCTTC; CDR3 protein: CASSQGTRLNEQFF
clone size: .; V gene: TRBV9; J gene: TRBJ2-7; D gene: TRBD2; CDR3 DNA: TGTGCCAGCAGCGTAGAGATAGCGGGAGGACTCTACGAGCAGTACTTC; CDR3 protein: CASSVEIAGGLYEQYF
clone size: .; V gene: TRBV5-1; J gene: TRBJ2-1; D gene: TRBD1; CDR3 DNA: TGCGCCAGCAGCTTTATCCCCCGGGACAGGGCTATCTATGAGCAGTTCTTC; CDR3 protein: CASSFIPRDRAIYEQFF
clone size: .; V gene: TRBV16; J gene: TRBJ2-3; D gene: TRBD1; CDR3 DNA: TGTGCCAGCAGCCACGGCGCCGGGACAGGGGGCCGCGCAGATACGCAGTATTTT; CDR3 protein: CASSHGAGTGGRADTQYF
clone size: .; V gene: TRBV2; J gene: TRBJ1-5; D gene: .; CDR3 DNA: TGTGCCAGCAGTGGCGGACAGCCCAATCAGCCCCAGCATTTT; CDR3 protein: CASSGGQPNQPQHF
clone size: .; V gene: TRBV6-2/TRBV6-3; J gene: TRBJ2-7; D gene: TRBD2; CDR3 DNA: TGTGCCAGCAGTTACAATAGCGGGAGGGCCTCCGAGCAGTACTTC; CDR3 protein: CASSYNSGRASEQYF
clone size: .; V gene: TRBV9; J gene: TRBJ1-1; D gene: .; CDR3 DNA: TGTGCCAGCAGCAGAGGGGGGATGGGGAACACTGAAGCTTTCTTT; CDR3 protein: CASSRGGMGNTEAFF
clone size: few; V gene: TRBV5-1; J gene: TRBJ1-2; D gene: .; CDR3 DNA: TGCGCCAGCAGCTTGGCGTTCGGACTCTATGGCTACACCTTC; CDR3 protein: CASSLAFGLYGYTF
clone size: .; V gene: TRBV6-1; J gene: TRBJ2-7; D gene: TRBD1; CDR3 DNA: TGTGCCAGCAGTGAATTAGAAACAGGGGACTACGAGCAGTACTTC; CDR3 protein: CASSELETGDYEQYF
clone size: .; V gene: TRBV6-5; J gene: TRBJ2-7; D gene: TRBD1; CDR3 DNA: TGTGCCAGCATCAGTACAGGGGGCTACGAGCAGTACTTC; CDR3 protein: CASISTGGYEQYF
clone size: .; V gene: TRBV6-2/TRBV6-3; J gene: TRBJ1-6; D gene: .; CDR3 DNA: TGTGCCAGCAGTTACACCCGGCCACCCCTCCACTTT; CDR3 protein: CASSYTRPPLHF